This entry describes one T cell receptor (beta chain). TCRdb's copy holds only in-frame clones and misses some; the assay was immunoSEQ multiplex PCR. Here the sample spans 93,000 or so clones, around 89% being singletons. The CDR3 extends over 14 amino acids. The germline V gene has CDR1 ENHRY and CDR2 SYGVKD. Trimming took off 4 bases at V and 2 bases at J, with 9 bases between the two ends. This entry is derived from a study of control samples from healthy donors and cancer patients. The chain has TRBV10-3 and TRBJ1-5, with D hard to call. The sequence derives from a man in his 60s with lung cancer. The specimen sequenced was PBMCs. CDR3: CAISGASGNQPQHF. CDR3 coding DNA: TGTGCCATCAGTGGGGCGTCAGGCAATCAGCCCCAGCATTTT.